The 15 T cell receptor beta chains reported below all come from one sample, sequenced in a study of Ad26.COV2.S vaccination and SARS-CoV-2 variants. Clones were sequenced by immunoSEQ multiplex PCR, and TCRdb holds only the in-frame ones, with some missing. The repertoire holds roughly 320,000 clones, with roughly 84% as singletons. The treatment denotes: some 20 received Ad26.COV2.S at low or high dose, single or two shots; five or six received placebo; per-sample allocation not given. Sampling was performed 63 days after the first vaccine or placebo injection. The source was peripheral blood, collected in a trial of Ad26.COV2.S vaccine versus placebo. All receptors derive from a person between 18 and 65 years old who received the Ad26.COV2.S COVID-19 vaccine or a placebo.

The V gene is TRBV4-2, the J gene TRBJ2-2; 8 bases are a match to TRBD2. Germline trimming cut 0 bases from V and 0 bases from J; bases unmatched to any gene: 0. This CDR3 spans 16 amino acids. Per the germline V gene, CDR1 is LGHNA and CDR2 is YNFKEQ. CDR3 sequence (DNA): TGTGCCAGCAGCCAAGAACTAGCGGCGAACACCGGGGAGCTGTTTTTT. This codes for CASSQELAANTGELFF.

J is TRBJ1-4 and V is TRBV5-1, with a weak D call TRBD1 (5 bases). This CDR3 has 16 residues. CDR1 is SGHRS and CDR2 is YFSETQ in the germline V gene. The V end lost 0 bases, the J end lost 5 bases, and 14 bases lay between the germline ends. CDR3 DNA: TGCGCCAGCAGCTTGGGATCCGGGACGGCAAATGAAAAACTGTTTTTT. Protein product: CASSLGSGTANEKLFF.

V usage is TRBV2 and J usage is TRBJ1-5; a weak D match, TRBD1 (5 bases). Looked up from germline, CDR1 is SNHLY and CDR2 is FYNNEI. V lost 3 bases to trimming and J lost 0 bases, with 6 bases between them. The CDR3 is 14 residues long. The CDR3 is CASSDGHSNQPQHF. The CDR3 nucleotides read TGTGCCAGCAGTGACGGACATAGCAATCAGCCCCAGCATTTT.

V gene TRBV14 combines with J gene TRBJ1-2, with D perhaps matching TRBD1 (5 bases). CDR3 length: 14 residues. Germline V lookup: CDR1 SGHDN, CDR2 FVKESK. With 0 bases removed from V and 8 bases from J, the gap between germline ends came to 13 bases. DNA for the CDR3: TGTGCCAGCAGCCAAGAGGCCAGGGCCTGGGGCTACACCTTC. Translating it yields CASSQEARAWGYTF.

The rearrangement uses TRBV30 and TRBJ1-2, with D uncertain. Trimming left V 3 bases short and J 8 bases short, with 10 bases between. CDR1 is GTSNPN and CDR2 is SVGIG in the germline V gene (reference sequence). The CDR3 extends over 11 amino acids. CDR3 sequence reads: CAWRPSWGYTF. In DNA, the CDR3 is TGTGCCTGGAGACCGTCGTGGGGCTACACCTTC.

The sample holds a few counts of this clone. The rearrangement links TRBV11-2 to TRBJ1-6; no definite D call. The CDR3 is 13 residues long. In germline, CDR1 is SGHAT, CDR2 FQNNGV. V was pared by 1 base and J by 8 bases, with 6 bases between. CDR3: CASSLGVHSPLHF. CDR3 in DNA: TGTGCCAGCAGCTTAGGGGTCCATTCACCCCTCCACTTT. Full variable domain (remainder filled in from reference TRBV11-2 and TRBJ1-6): EAGVAQSPRYKIIEKRQSVAFWCNPISGHATLYWYQQILGQGPKLLIQFQNNGVVDDSQLPKDRFSAERLKGVDSTLKIQPAKLEDSAVYLCASSLGVHSPLHFGNGTRLTVT.

CDR3 DNA sequence: TGTGCCAGCAGTCGGACAGGGCATGGCTACACCTTC. The encoded protein is CASSRTGHGYTF. The rearrangement joins TRBV6-5 to TRBJ1-2; 8 bases are a match to TRBD1. This CDR3 comprises 12 residues. Trimming cost V 5 bases and J 6 bases; bases outside gene matches: 2. Per the germline V gene, CDR1 is MNHEY and CDR2 is SVGAGI.

The gene calls are TRBV5-1 and TRBJ2-5, with 7 nucleotides matching TRBD1. The CDR3 is 15 residues long. V lost 1 base, J lost 2 bases, and 5 bases stayed unmatched. Germline values: CDR1 SGHRS, CDR2 YFSETQ. CDR3 amino acids: CASSLPQGYQETQYF. Written as DNA, the CDR3 is TGCGCCAGCAGCTTGCCACAGGGGTATCAAGAGACCCAGTACTTC.

The CDR3 region has the DNA TGTGCCACCAGCAGACCCGACACCTATCAGCCCCAGCATTTT. This sequence encodes CATSRPDTYQPQHF. This sequence joins TRBV15 and TRBJ1-5; the D is unclear. V was pared by 2 bases and J by 5 bases, with 10 bases between. This CDR3 region has 14 residues. CDR1 and CDR2 from the germline V gene are LNHNV and YYDKDF (reference sequence).

The chain combines TRBV5-1 with TRBJ2-7; 11 bases align to TRBD1. Unmatched junction bases numbered 15, after V lost 0 bases and J lost 1 base. The CDR3 spans 20 residues. In germline, CDR1 is SGHRS, CDR2 YFSETQ. DNA of the CDR3: TGCGCCAGCAGCTTGGCCCCCGGATCCGGGACAGGGGGGGTTTCCTACGAGCAGTACTTC. This encodes CASSLAPGSGTGGVSYEQYF.

The chain couples TRBV9 to TRBJ1-2; D is possibly TRBD1 (5 bases). This CDR3 spans 16 amino acids. V shed 4 bases and J shed 7 bases, with 23 bases lying between them. Germline assignment: CDR1 SGDLS and CDR2 YYNGEE. The CDR3 DNA reads as TGTGCCAGCAGCCCTGGAGGGTGGGGGGAGATCTCTGGCTACACCTTC. This sequence encodes CASSPGGWGEISGYTF.

The chain has TRBV7-2 and TRBJ1-1, with D maybe TRBD1 (5 bases). The CDR3 runs 14 residues. The V and J ends lost 5 bases and 2 bases respectively, with 12 bases between them. Germline CDR1 reads SGHTA; CDR2 reads FQGNSA. The CDR3 protein is CASSVGTGNTEAFF. The CDR3 DNA reads as TGTGCCAGCAGCGTTGGGACGGGAAACACTGAAGCTTTCTTT.

This clone has a handful of counts. J is TRBJ1-6 and V is TRBV3-1 (or the pseudogene TRBV3-2); 8 bases agree with TRBD1. CDR1 and CDR2 from the germline V gene are LGHDT and YNNKEL (reference sequence). This CDR3 spans 17 amino acids. J gave up 6 bases and V 3 bases, and 10 bases lay outside the gene matches. CDR3 bases: TGTGCCAGCAGCCATATAGGTTCAGGGGGCCTTAATTCACCCCTCCACTTT. It codes for CASSHIGSGGLNSPLHF.

V is TRBV6-5 and J is TRBJ1-5; D unclear. Per germline, CDR1 MNHEY and CDR2 SVGAGI. V lost 0 bases and J lost 9, with 12 bases in between. This CDR3 contains 14 residues. DNA for the CDR3: TGTGCCAGCAGTTACTCGGGGAGCTCGGGGCCCCAGCATTTT. It specifies CASSYSGSSGPQHF.

CDR3 amino acids: CASSRRLADTGELFF. DNA of the CDR3: TGCGCCAGCAGCCGAAGGCTAGCGGACACCGGGGAGCTGTTTTTT. The rearrangement joins TRBV4-3 to TRBJ2-2; TRBD2 matches 7 bases. This CDR3 spans 15 amino acids. J gave up 3 bases and V 4 bases, and 5 bases lay outside the gene matches. The V gene's germline CDR1 is LGHNA and CDR2 YSLEER.